This record looks at one TCR beta chain sequence and its context. Deletions cut 2 bases from V and 1 base from J, with 18 bases between. Looked up from germline, CDR1 is MDHEN and CDR2 is SYDVKM. This CDR3 is 18 amino acids long. This specimen belongs to a study of blood T cell repertoires in COVID-19. For the study at large: Both acute and convalescent COVID-19 samples were obtained from the United States, Italy and Spain.

Authors' processing steps: By means of reference gene primer amplification, nucleated cell counts were estimated. Profiled with immunoSEQ multiplex PCR; TCRdb holds only in-frame clones, not every one. V and J calls and clone size are those listed in that table; D and trimming were worked out from the DNA. The sample shows about 160,000 clones, 90% to 95% of them seen only once. This sequence was found in a woman aged 50 to 60 with acute or convalescent COVID-19. The rearrangement joins TRBV28 to TRBJ2-1; weak D call: TRBD2 (6 bases). Input material: peripheral blood. CDR3 amino acids: CASSLGLASAISYNEQFF. DNA of the CDR3: TGTGCCAGCAGTTTAGGCCTGGCTAGCGCGATATCCTACAATGAGCAGTTCTTC.